Following are 12 T cell receptor beta chains from one sample sequenced in a study of T cell responses to AZD1222 COVID-19 vaccine. Generated by immunoSEQ multiplex PCR, the TCRdb table keeps only in-frame clones and is missing some. The sample yields 99,000 or so clones, roughly 91% seen once. Sequences were derived from peripheral blood, sampled on day 0 of AZD1222 vaccination. The receptors shown here come from an adult in good health.

The chain combines TRBV6-5 with TRBJ2-7; the D is unclear. V lost 0 bases, J lost 0 bases, and 6 bases lay in between. The CDR3 loop spans 14 amino acids. Per germline, CDR1 MNHEY and CDR2 SVGAGI. The CDR3 loop is CASSYSGFSYEQYF. CDR3 coding DNA: TGTGCCAGCAGTTACTCCGGGTTCTCCTACGAGCAGTACTTC.

This rearrangement joins TRBV5-6 to TRBJ1-2; D is unresolved. V lost 0 bases to trimming and J lost 9 bases, with 12 bases between them. The CDR3 runs 13 residues. Germline V CDR1 and CDR2: SGHDT, YYEEEE. In DNA, the CDR3 is TGTGCCAGCAGCTTGGGGTTAGGGCTAAGCTACACCTTC. This translates into CASSLGLGLSYTF.

The V and J genes are TRBV3-1 (or the pseudogene TRBV3-2) and TRBJ2-7; unclear D gene. The germline V gene has CDR1 LGHDT and CDR2 YNNKEL (reference sequence). The CDR3 consists of 14 residues. The V end lost 1 base, the J end lost 5 bases, and 12 bases lay between the germline ends. CDR3: CASSQGVLRHEQYF. CDR3 coding DNA: TGTGCCAGCAGCCAAGGGGTACTACGGCACGAGCAGTACTTC.

The chain joins TRBV6-5 to TRBJ2-3, with D tentatively TRBD1 or TRBD2 (6 bases each). The CDR3 runs to 15 residues. V was shortened by 5 bases and J by 2 bases, with 14 bases between the two germline ends. CDR1 is MNHEY and CDR2 is SVGAGI in the germline V gene. CDR3: CASSTPGGVTDTQYF. DNA for the CDR3: TGTGCCAGCAGTACCCCCGGGGGCGTCACAGATACGCAGTATTTT.

The chain has TRBV7-3 and TRBJ2-1, with 8 bases identical to TRBD2. Germline V gene data show CDR1 as SGHTA and CDR2 as FQGTGA. The CDR3 contains 15 residues. Germline trimming cut 4 bases from V and 8 bases from J; bases unmatched to any gene: 10. The CDR3 here is CASSSRTSPGDEQFF. DNA of the CDR3: TGTGCCAGCAGCTCCCGGACTAGCCCTGGGGATGAGCAGTTCTTC. The complete variable domain, with remaining parts taken from reference TRBV7-3 and TRBJ2-1, reads GAGVSQTPSNKVTEKGKYVELRCDPISGHTALYWYRQSLGQGPEFLIYFQGTGAADDSGLPNDRFFAVRPEGSVSTLKIQRTERGDSAVYLCASSSRTSPGDEQFFGPGTRLTVL.

The sample holds one count of this clone. The chain combines TRBV6-5 with TRBJ2-1, with TRBD2 identical over 7 bases. Germline CDR1 reads MNHEY; CDR2 reads SVGAGI. The CDR3 contains 15 residues. Trimming took 5 bases from V and 6 from J; bases not matched to a gene: 10. The CDR3 sequence: CASSPKWDYSNEQFF. The CDR3 nucleotides are TGTGCCAGCAGTCCCAAGTGGGACTATTCCAATGAGCAGTTCTTC.

This rearrangement joins TRBV12-3 or TRBV12-4 to TRBJ2-5; D uncertain. The CDR3 extends over 13 amino acids. Trimming took 7 bases from V and 5 from J, leaving 14 bases between them. This CDR3 reads CASTPGSTETQYF. As DNA, the CDR3 is TGTGCCAGCACCCCGGGCTCGACGGAGACCCAGTACTTC.

CDR3: CASSVTLAVAGYEQYF. The CDR3, as DNA: TGTGCCAGCAGCGTCACCCTAGCGGTCGCAGGATACGAGCAGTACTTC. The chain combines TRBV7-3 with TRBJ2-7; 7 bases match TRBD2. CDR3 length: 16 amino acids. With V trimmed by 5 bases and J by 4 bases, 14 bases remained unmatched. Germline V lookup: CDR1 SGHTA, CDR2 FQGTGA.

The V and J genes are TRBV24-1 and TRBJ1-1, with D possibly TRBD1 on 6 matching bases. Germline-derived CDR1 and CDR2 are KGHDR and SFDVKD. The V end was cut by 3 bases, the J end by 6 bases, with 10 bases between. CDR3 length equals 13 residues. CDR3 DNA: TGTGCCACCAGTGATGCAGGGGAGTCTGAAGCTTTCTTT. Translating it yields CATSDAGESEAFF.

The rearrangement joins TRBV7-8 to TRBJ2-7, with TRBD2 identical over 11 bases. CDR1 is SGHVS and CDR2 is FQNEAQ in the germline V gene. V trimming: 1 base; J trimming: 3 bases; junction bases outside the gene matches: 17. The CDR3 is 20 residues long. The CDR3 DNA follows: TGTGCCAGCAGCTTAGATTCGGCTAGCGGGAGGCCCTCCGGGTTCTACGAGCAGTACTTC. This gives the protein CASSLDSASGRPSGFYEQYF.

The chain uses TRBV5-4 and TRBJ2-2, with 8 bases aligning to TRBD2. CDR3 length equals 16 residues. The germline V gene has CDR1 SGHNT and CDR2 YYREEE (reference sequence). The trim removed 3 bases at V and 4 bases at J, leaving 8 bases unmatched. This chain's CDR3 is CASSSRASGFTGELFF. The DNA of the CDR3 is TGTGCCAGCAGCTCGCGGGCTAGCGGGTTCACCGGGGAGCTGTTTTTT. The whole variable domain, remainder taken from reference TRBV5-4 and TRBJ2-2, is ETGVTQSPTHLIKTRGQQVTLRCSSQSGHNTVSWYQQALGQGPQFIFQYYREEENGRGNFPPRFSGLQFPNYSSELNVNALELDDSALYLCASSSRASGFTGELFFGEGSRLTVL.

This clone was recorded only once. The genes are TRBV6-1 and TRBJ2-7, with no clear D. The CDR3 runs to 13 residues. Germline-derived CDR1 and CDR2 are MNHNS and SASEGT. Trimming removed 1 base at V and 3 bases at J, with 7 bases between. CDR3 nucleotide sequence: TGTGCCAGCAGTGAAGTCGCAAACTACGAGCAGTACTTC. Its translation is CASSEVANYEQYF.